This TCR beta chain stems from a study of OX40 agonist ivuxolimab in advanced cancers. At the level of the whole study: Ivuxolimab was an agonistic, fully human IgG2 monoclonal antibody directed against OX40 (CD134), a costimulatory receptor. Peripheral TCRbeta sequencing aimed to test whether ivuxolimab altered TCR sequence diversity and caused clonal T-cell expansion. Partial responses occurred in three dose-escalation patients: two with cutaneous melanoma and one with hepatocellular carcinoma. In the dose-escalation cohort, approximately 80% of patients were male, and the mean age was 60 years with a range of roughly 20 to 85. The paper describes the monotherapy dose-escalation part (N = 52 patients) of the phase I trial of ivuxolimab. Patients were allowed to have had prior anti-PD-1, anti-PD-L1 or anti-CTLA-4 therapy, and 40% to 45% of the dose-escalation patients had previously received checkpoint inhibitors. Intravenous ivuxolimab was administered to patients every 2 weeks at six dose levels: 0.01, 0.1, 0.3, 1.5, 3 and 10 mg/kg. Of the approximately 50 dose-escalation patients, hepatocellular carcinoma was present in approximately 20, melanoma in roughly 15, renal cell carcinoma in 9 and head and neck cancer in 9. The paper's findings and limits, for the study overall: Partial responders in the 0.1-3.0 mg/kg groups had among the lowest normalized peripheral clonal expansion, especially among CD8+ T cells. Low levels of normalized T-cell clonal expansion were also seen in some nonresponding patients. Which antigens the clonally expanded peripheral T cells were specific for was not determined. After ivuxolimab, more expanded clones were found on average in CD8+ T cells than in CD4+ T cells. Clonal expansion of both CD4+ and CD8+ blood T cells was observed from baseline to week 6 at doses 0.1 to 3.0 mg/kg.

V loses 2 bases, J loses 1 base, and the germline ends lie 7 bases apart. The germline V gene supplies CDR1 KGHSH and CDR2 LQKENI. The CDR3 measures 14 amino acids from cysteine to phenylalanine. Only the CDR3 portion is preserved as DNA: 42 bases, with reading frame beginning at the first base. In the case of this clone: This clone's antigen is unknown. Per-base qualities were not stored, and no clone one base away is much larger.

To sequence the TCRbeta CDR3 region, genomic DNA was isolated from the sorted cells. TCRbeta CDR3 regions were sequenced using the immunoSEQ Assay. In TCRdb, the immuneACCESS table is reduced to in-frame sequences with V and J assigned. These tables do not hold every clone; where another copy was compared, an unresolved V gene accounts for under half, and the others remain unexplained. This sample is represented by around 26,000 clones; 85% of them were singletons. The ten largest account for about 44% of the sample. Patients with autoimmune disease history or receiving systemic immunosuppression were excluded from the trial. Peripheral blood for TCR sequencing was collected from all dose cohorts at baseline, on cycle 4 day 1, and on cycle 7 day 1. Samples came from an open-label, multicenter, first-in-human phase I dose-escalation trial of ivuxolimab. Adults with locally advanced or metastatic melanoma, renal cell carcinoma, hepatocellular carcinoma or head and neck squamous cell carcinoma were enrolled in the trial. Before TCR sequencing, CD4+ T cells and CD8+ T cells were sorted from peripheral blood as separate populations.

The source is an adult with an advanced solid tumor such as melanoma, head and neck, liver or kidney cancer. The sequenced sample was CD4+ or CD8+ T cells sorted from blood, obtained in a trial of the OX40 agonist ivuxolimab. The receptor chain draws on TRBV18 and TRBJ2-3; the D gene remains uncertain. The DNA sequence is TGTGCCAGCTCACCAGAATGGGGCACAGATACGCAGTATTTT. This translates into CASSPEWGTDTQYF.